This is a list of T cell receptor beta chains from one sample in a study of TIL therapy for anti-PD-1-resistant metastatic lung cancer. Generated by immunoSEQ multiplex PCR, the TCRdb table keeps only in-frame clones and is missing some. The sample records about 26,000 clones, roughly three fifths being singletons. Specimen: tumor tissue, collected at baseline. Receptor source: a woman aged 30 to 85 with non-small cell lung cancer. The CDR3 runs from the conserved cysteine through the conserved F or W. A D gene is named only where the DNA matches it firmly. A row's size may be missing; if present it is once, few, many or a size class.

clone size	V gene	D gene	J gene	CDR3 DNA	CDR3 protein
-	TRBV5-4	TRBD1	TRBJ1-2	TGTGCCAGCAGCTACGACAGGGGAGGAGGCTACACCTTC	CASSYDRGGGYTF
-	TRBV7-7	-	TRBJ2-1	TGTGCCAGCAGCTCCATGCCAGACCGTGAGCAGTTCTTC	CASSSMPDREQFF
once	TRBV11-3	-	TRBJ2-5	TGTGCCAGCAGCTTAGGACTGAAAGAGACCCAGTACTTC	CASSLGLKETQYF
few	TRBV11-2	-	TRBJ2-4	TGTGCCAGCAGTCATTGGAGGGGGCGGTTAGCCAAAAACATTCAGTACTTC	CASSHWRGRLAKNIQYF
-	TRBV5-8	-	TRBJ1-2	TGTGCCAGCAGCTCGGAAACGGCCAGGGTAAATGGCTACACCTTC	CASSSETARVNGYTF
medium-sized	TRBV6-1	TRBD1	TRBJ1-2	TGTGCCAGCAGTGAGGGACAGGGGGCGGTTGGCTACACCTTC	CASSEGQGAVGYTF
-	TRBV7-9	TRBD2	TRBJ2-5	TGTGCCAGCAGCTCGGGACTAGCGGGTGAGACCCAGTACTTC	CASSSGLAGETQYF
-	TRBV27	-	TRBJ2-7	TGTGCCAGCAGTTTGTCCAGCGGATACGAGCAGTACTTC	CASSLSSGYEQYF
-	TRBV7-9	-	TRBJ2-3	TGTGCCAGCGCCGGATCGGGACCAGATACGCAGTATTTT	CASAGSGPDTQYF
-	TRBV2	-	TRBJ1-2	TGTGCCAGCAGGACAGCTAACTATGGCTACACCTTC	CASRTANYGYTF
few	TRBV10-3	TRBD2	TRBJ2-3	TGTGCCAGTGATCAGACTAGCGGGACGTCAGATACGCAGTATTTT	CASDQTSGTSDTQYF
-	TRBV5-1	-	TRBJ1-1	TGCGCCAGCAGCTTAGCAGGGCGCAACACTGAAGCTTTCTTT	CASSLAGRNTEAFF
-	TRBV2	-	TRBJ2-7	TGTGCCAGCAGTGATCCGTCGTTCAGGTACGAGCAGTACTTC	CASSDPSFRYEQYF
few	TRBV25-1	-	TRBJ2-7	TGTGCCAGCAGTGGACTGTACGAGCAGTACTTC	CASSGLYEQYF